This T cell receptor (beta chain) appears in the sequencing data of a study of T cell responses to AZD1222 COVID-19 vaccine. Overall study context: Doses given second, at about 4 or about 12 weeks, were pooled.

The germline V and J ends were trimmed by 2 bases and 4 bases, with 8 bases remaining between them. CDR1 and CDR2 from the germline V gene are MNHEY and SVGAGI. This CDR3 has 13 residues. This clone appeared a single time. The repertoire was sequenced with immunoSEQ multiplex PCR; TCRdb's copy has only in-frame clones and lacks some. The data show more than 85,000 clones, approximately 89% seen once. The sample was peripheral blood, taken on day 0 of AZD1222 vaccination. This chain uses TRBV6-5 with TRBJ1-2; D is ambiguous. The TCR originated in an adult in good health. CDR3 region: CASSYGTVYGYTF. CDR3 DNA sequence: TGTGCCAGCAGTTACGGAACAGTCTATGGCTACACCTTC.